This T cell receptor (beta chain) was profiled in a study of identical twins (dated by TCRdb to 2016 to 2017). In terms of the full investigation: TCR alpha and beta repertoires from monozygotic twins, unrelated adults of various ages and cord blood were deep-sequenced to test whether fetal clonotypes persist. Replicate twin experiments were performed at different times using different library preparation protocols to rule out contamination.

Reading from cysteine to phenylalanine, the CDR3 counts 15 amino acids. Just CDR3 DNA is preserved here, 45 bases in frame from base 1. Taken from the germline V gene, the CDR1 and CDR2 loops are SGHAT and FQNNGV. Unmatched junction bases come to 6, with V trimmed by 1 base and J by 6 bases. The paper's findings and limits, for the study overall: Compared with coincidental sharing between unrelated individuals, out-of-frame TCR alpha sequences shared between twins had an excess of sequences with low generation probability. Excess twin sharing in beta out-of-frame sequences was weaker because fewer shared sequences lowered the signal-to-noise ratio. In monozygotic twins, out-of-frame TCR alpha sharing was systematically underestimated by recombination models, although the models agreed with sharing between unrelated individuals. Invariant T cells such as MAIT and iNKT could partly confound zero-insertion analyses, though diverse VJ usage argued against this for most clonotypes. Abundant cord blood beta clonotypes carried fewer insertions; young adult naive repertoires showed a weaker similar trend, while memory repertoires showed none. Because the same donors could not be followed over many years, conclusions were based on cross-sectional statistical analysis.

Of note for this clonotype: Its antigen is still unknown. The record has no base qualities; no much larger clone is one base away.

Every donor was a healthy Caucasian. Receptor amplification or capture employed 5' RACE. This sample was sequenced with an Illumina HiSeq 2000. Template switching introduced a universal primer binding site; the final cDNA contained a unique molecular identifier, enabling accurate counting of TCR cDNA molecules. Specific primers in the conserved constant-segment region were used to synthesize first-strand cDNA for the TCR alpha and beta chains. To control for contamination, every cDNA library carried two barcodes: a SMART-Mk sample barcode plus Illumina barcodes. TruSeq adapter sequences, together with Illumina sample barcodes, were added in two successive PCR steps. The Illumina HiSeq platform was used with custom primers to sequence TCR alpha and beta cDNA libraries. Processing in the source paper ran as follows. MiGEC processed the raw reads to extract unique molecular identifiers, while MiXCR was used to determine the CDR3 positions. For each individual, recombination models were inferred using an EM algorithm with the repgenHMM and IGoR tools. Shared clonotype analysis was performed with the tcR package in R, normalizing sharing by the product of cloneset sizes. To study raw recombination without the effects of thymic and clonal selection, out-of-frame nonproductive sequences were analyzed. The public reads were reprocessed in TCRdb via fastp at Q25 and MiXCR, keeping in-frame beta chains. Here each entry gathers all rows of one CDR3 protein and keeps the most common genes and DNA. These V and J calls originate from TCRdb's pipeline instead of the authors' own analysis. This sample lists 1.5 million to 2 million distinct CDR3 sequences; roughly 35% were detected once. In total, the top ten clones hold 0.27% of the sample.

The sequence was collected from a newborn girl in good health. The material sequenced was cord blood. In this chain, TRBV11-2 is recombined with TRBJ2-7; TRBD2 fits 10 bases in the junction. This receptor carries the CDR3 CASSLATSGISEQYF. The sequenced DNA: TGTGCCAGCAGCTTAGCTACTAGCGGGATATCCGAGCAGTACTTC.